Sequencing of this T cell receptor (beta chain) was carried out in a study of T cells after yellow fever vaccination. Study conclusions and caveats: Post-booster repertoires again held most primary-vaccination clones (roughly 95% CD4, about 90% CD8).

Comment on this clonotype: What it binds is not known.

V trimming: 6 bases; J trimming: 7 bases; junction bases outside the gene matches: 18. The CDR3 runs to 16 residues. Making TCR cDNA involved 5'RACE template switching, which added UMIs and a universal primer site. Each CDR3 protein is one row after TCRdb ran MiXCR on the 5' RACE reads. This table holds about 400,000 distinct CDR3 sequences, about 6.2% found once. The specimen comprised PBMCs, sampled 5 days after the yellow fever booster vaccination. The V and J genes are TRBV12-3 or TRBV12-4 and TRBJ2-7; 7 bases fit TRBD1. The receptor was derived from a man aged 25 to 40 who received the YFV17D yellow fever vaccine. The CDR3 coding sequence is TGTGCCAGCAGCCCCCCGAGACAGGGCGATTCAGGGGAGCAGTACTTC. Protein product: CASSPPRQGDSGEQYF.